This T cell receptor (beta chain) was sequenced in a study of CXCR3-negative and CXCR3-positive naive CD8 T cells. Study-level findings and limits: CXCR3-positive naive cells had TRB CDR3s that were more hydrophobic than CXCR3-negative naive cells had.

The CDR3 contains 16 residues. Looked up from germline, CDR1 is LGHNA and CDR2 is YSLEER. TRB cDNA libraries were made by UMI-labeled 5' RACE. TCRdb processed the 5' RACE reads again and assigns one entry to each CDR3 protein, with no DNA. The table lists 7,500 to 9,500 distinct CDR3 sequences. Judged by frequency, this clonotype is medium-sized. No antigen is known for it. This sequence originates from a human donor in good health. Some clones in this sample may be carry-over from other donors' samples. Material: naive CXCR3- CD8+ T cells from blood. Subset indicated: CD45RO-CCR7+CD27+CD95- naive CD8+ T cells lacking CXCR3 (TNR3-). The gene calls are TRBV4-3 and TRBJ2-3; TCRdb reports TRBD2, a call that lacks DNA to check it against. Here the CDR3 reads CASSQDGTTSTDTQYF.